The text below deals with one T cell receptor beta chain. The antigen is not known. During its preparation, the TCRbeta library received unique molecular identifiers. One entry per CDR3 protein results from TCRdb running MiXCR on the PCR reads. This table holds approximately 1,000,000 distinct CDR3 sequences, roughly 29% found once. These data originate in a study of T-cell reconstitution after alpha-beta-depleted transplantation in children. Whole-study results and caveats: Surviving recipient cells, namely T cells and thymic progenitors, were the source of high day-60 TCRbeta diversity in some patients. Newly generated T cells supplied most T-cell counts and diversity one year post-transplant. Several hundred expanded graft clones reportedly supplied alpha-beta T cells about two months after transplant.

CDR1 SGHKS and CDR2 YYEKEE come from the germline V gene (reference sequence). V shed 5 bases and J 3 bases; nucleotides not matched to a gene: 7. The CDR3 has 14 residues. Source: PBMCs, mostly from graft donor cells, taken 360 days after TCRalphabeta/CD19-depleted stem cell transplant. This TCR came from a boy younger than two who had a stem cell transplant for SCID, so the T cells may come from the graft donor. The V gene is TRBV5-5, the J gene TRBJ2-5; 7 bases line up with TRBD1. CDR3 sequence: CASRQQGFEETQYF. CDR3 bases: TGTGCCAGCAGACAACAGGGGTTCGAAGAGACCCAGTACTTC.